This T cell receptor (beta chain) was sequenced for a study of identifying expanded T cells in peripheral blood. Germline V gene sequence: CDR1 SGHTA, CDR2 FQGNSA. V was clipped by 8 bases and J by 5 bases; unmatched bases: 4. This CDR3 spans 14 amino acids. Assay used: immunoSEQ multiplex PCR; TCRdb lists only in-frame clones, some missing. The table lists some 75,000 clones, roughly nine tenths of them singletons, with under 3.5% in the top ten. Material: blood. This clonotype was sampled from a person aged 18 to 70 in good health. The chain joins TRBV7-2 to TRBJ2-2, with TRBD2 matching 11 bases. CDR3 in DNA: TGTGCCAGCGGAACTAGCGGGGGAACCGGGGAGCTGTTTTTT. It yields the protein CASGTSGGTGELFF.